A single sample gave rise to the 28 T cell receptor beta chains below, sequenced in a study of long-term antiretroviral therapy in people with HIV. Researchers report immunoSEQ v3.0 was run at survey level. TCRdb's table, derived via immunoSEQ multiplex PCR, lists solely in-frame clones and lacks some. The sample yields around 29,000 clones, nearly 95% seen once. Sequencing was performed on unsorted PBMCs, taken about 6.6 years after starting antiretroviral therapy. The receptors shown here come from a man younger than 45 with HIV.

The chain is built from TRBV4-3 and TRBJ1-2; TRBD1 matches 7 bases. V was pared by 4 bases and J by 8 bases, with 19 bases of the junction left unmatched. The CDR3 is 17 amino acids. Germline CDR1 and CDR2: LGHNA and YSLEER. Here the CDR3 DNA reads TGCGCCAGCAGCCCTTGGAAGGGGGCGCGTGAGGTGGAGGGCTACACCTTC. Its protein product is CASSPWKGAREVEGYTF.

The genes are TRBV4-2 and TRBJ2-3; D possibly corresponds to TRBD2 (6 bases). Germline CDR1 reads LGHNA; CDR2 reads YNFKEQ. The V end was cut by 6 bases, the J end by 2 bases, with 21 bases between. The CDR3 spans 17 residues. CDR3 amino acids: CASSRLPSGTDTDTQYF. CDR3 nucleotides: TGTGCCAGCAGTCGTTTACCCTCCGGGACTGACACAGATACGCAGTATTTT.

V usage is TRBV4-3 and J usage is TRBJ2-1, with 11 bases fitting TRBD2. The CDR3 length is 17 residues. The ends lost 0 bases at V and 4 bases at J; junction bases unmatched: 5. Germline CDR1 is LGHNA and CDR2 is YSLEER. The CDR3 region has the DNA TGCGCCAGCAGCCAAGATGGGGGACTAGCGGTTTACAATGAGCAGTTCTTC. Translated, it gives CASSQDGGLAVYNEQFF.

This clone was detected only a few times. The V gene is TRBV4-2, the J gene TRBJ2-1; no clear D. V lost 0 bases, J lost 10 bases, and 16 bases lay in between. CDR3 length equals 15 residues. Per the germline V gene, CDR1 is LGHNA and CDR2 is YNFKEQ. The CDR3 DNA reads TGTGCCAGCAGCCAAGATCCAGGCCAAAATTTAGAGCAGTTCTTC. It is translated as CASSQDPGQNLEQFF.

This chain uses TRBV7-2 with TRBJ2-1; D gene ambiguous. V lost 0 bases to trimming and J lost 5 bases, with 8 bases between them. Germline lookup yields CDR1 SGHTA and CDR2 FQGNSA. The CDR3 loop spans 14 amino acids. The CDR3, as DNA: TGTGCCAGCAGCTTAGCGTGGAGCAACAATGAGCAGTTCTTC. This encodes CASSLAWSNNEQFF.

V and J are TRBV6-5 and TRBJ2-1; TRBD2 matches 10 bases. The CDR3 is made up of 14 amino acids. CDR1 is MNHEY and CDR2 is SVGAGI in the germline V gene. V lost 6 bases to trimming and J lost 14 bases; unmatched junction nucleotides: 13. For the CDR3, the DNA is TGTGCCAGCAGCCTCCAGGAGGCTAGCGGGAGTGAGTTCTTC. It translates to CASSLQEASGSEFF.

The V and J genes are TRBV4-2 and TRBJ1-3; unclear D gene. This CDR3 has 14 amino acids. V lost 0 bases, J lost 1 base, and 4 bases lay in between. Germline V gene lookup returns CDR1 LGHNA and CDR2 YNFKEQ. The CDR3 here is CASSQDESGNTIYF. In DNA form, the CDR3 reads TGTGCCAGCAGCCAAGACGAATCTGGAAACACCATATATTTT.

The rearrangement joins TRBV29-1 to TRBJ2-1; 16 nucleotides match TRBD2. Trimming removed 4 bases from V and 0 bases from J; junction bases left unmatched: 9. Germline V CDR1 and CDR2: SQVTM, ANQGSEA. This CDR3 comprises 19 residues. This CDR3 reads CSVGGLAGGSRPSYNEQFF. The CDR3 bases are TGCAGCGTTGGGGGACTAGCGGGAGGGTCCAGACCCTCCTACAATGAGCAGTTCTTC.

In this sample, this clone turned up a few times. The V gene is TRBV25-1, the J gene TRBJ1-2; D is uncertain. CDR1 and CDR2 from the germline V gene are MGHDK and SYGVNS. This CDR3 comprises 11 residues. V was shortened by 4 bases and J by 8 bases, with 8 bases between the two germline ends. CDR3 nucleotides: TGTGCCAGCAGTGGTGAGCGGGGCTACACCTTC. As protein: CASSGERGYTF.

The chain uses TRBV9 and TRBJ2-5; perhaps TRBD1 as D (6 bases). Judging by the DNA end, TRBJ2-7 fits better; the J call may be wrong. The CDR3 totals 14 residues. Germline lookup yields CDR1 SGDLS and CDR2 YYNGEE. CDR3 nucleotides: TGTGCCAGCAGCGTAACCCCAGGGGCCTACGAGCAGTACTTC. Protein: CASSVTPGAYEQYF.

The chain recombines TRBV29-1 with TRBJ2-7; TRBD1 matches 10 bases. CDR3 size: 13 residues. After removal of 7 bases from V and 5 bases from J, the junction contained 8 bases not matched to a gene. Germline V gives CDR1 SQVTM, CDR2 ANQGSEA. CDR3 nucleotide sequence: TGCAGCGGATCGGGACAGGGGTATAACGAGCAGTACTTC. Translating it yields CSGSGQGYNEQYF.

The V gene is TRBV27, the J gene TRBJ2-1, with 8 bases fitting TRBD2. Trimming removed 3 bases from V and 2 bases from J; junction bases left unmatched: 3. CDR3 size: 15 residues. Germline CDR1 MNHEY, CDR2 SMNVEV (reference sequence). CDR3 sequence reads: CASSFHSGTYNEQFF. The CDR3 region has the DNA TGTGCCAGCAGTTTTCATAGCGGGACCTACAATGAGCAGTTCTTC.

This clone was detected only once. V usage is TRBV4-2 and J usage is TRBJ2-1; no definite D call. The CDR3 has 15 residues. CDR1 is LGHNA and CDR2 is YNFKEQ in the germline V gene. Trimming left V 1 base short and J 4 bases short, with 11 bases between. The CDR3 reads CASSQGVEGYNEQFF. CDR3 coding DNA: TGTGCCAGCAGCCAAGGGGTAGAAGGTTACAATGAGCAGTTCTTC.

The chain couples TRBV10-3 to TRBJ2-7; a weak D match, TRBD1 (6 bases). The CDR3 is made up of 13 amino acids. V was shortened by 7 bases and J by 0 bases, with 10 bases between the two germline ends. CDR1 and CDR2 (germline): ENHRY, SYGVKD. The CDR3 nucleotides read TGTGCCATCAAGGACAGCCCCTCCTACGAGCAGTACTTC. This translates into CAIKDSPSYEQYF.

The rearrangement links TRBV6-5 to TRBJ1-2, with a possible D match to TRBD1 (6 bases). The CDR3 is 15 residues long. V lost 6 bases and J 4 bases, leaving 18 bases between the germline ends. Germline CDR1 is MNHEY and CDR2 is SVGAGI. In DNA, the CDR3 is TGTGCCAGCAGCCCCATGAGGGGGTCTCCCTATGGCTACACCTTC. It codes for CASSPMRGSPYGYTF.

V is TRBV7-9 and J is TRBJ2-1; D uncertain. CDR1 and CDR2 (germline): SEHNR, FQNEAQ (reference sequence). V lost 0 bases, J lost 0 bases, and 9 bases lay in between. CDR3 length: 16 residues. The DNA for the CDR3 is TGTGCCAGCAGCTTAGCGCTCCAGATCTCCTACAATGAGCAGTTCTTC. Protein sequence: CASSLALQISYNEQFF.

This clone was observed once. The gene calls are TRBV15 and TRBJ2-1; D perhaps matches TRBD2 (6 bases). Germline V gene lookup returns CDR1 LNHNV and CDR2 YYDKDF (reference sequence). The length of the CDR3 is 16 residues. Trimming pared 7 bases from V and 9 bases from J, leaving 25 bases between. The CDR3 sequence is CATTLIGGRLTVEQFF. CDR3 bases: TGTGCCACCACCCTGATCGGGGGAAGGCTTACGGTTGAGCAGTTCTTC.

The chain carries TRBV4-1 and TRBJ1-6; D remains unclear. Germline assignment: CDR1 MGHRA and CDR2 YSYEKL. V shed 0 bases and J shed 10 bases, with 16 bases lying between them. This CDR3 comprises 16 residues. Written as DNA, the CDR3 is TGCGCCAGCAGCCAAGATCTACCCAGTCAGTACTCACCCCTCCACTTT. Translation gives CASSQDLPSQYSPLHF.

In this sample, this clone turned up once. The chain has TRBV7-9 and TRBJ2-2, with D perhaps TRBD2 (5 bases). Germline assignment: CDR1 SEHNR and CDR2 FQNEAQ (reference sequence). V lost 2 bases to trimming and J lost 0 bases, with 10 bases between them. The CDR3 runs 16 residues. Here the CDR3 DNA reads TGTGCCAGCAGCTTAAGGGAGTTCGCGAACACCGGGGAGCTGTTTTTT. Amino acid sequence: CASSLREFANTGELFF.

This CDR3 reads CASSILGTYEQYF. For the CDR3, the DNA is TGTGCCAGTAGTATATTAGGGACGTACGAGCAGTACTTC. V is TRBV19 and J is TRBJ2-7; TRBD1 or TRBD2 may be the D gene (5 bases each). In germline, CDR1 is LNHDA, CDR2 SQIVND (reference sequence). Between the trimmed V and J ends, which lost 2 bases and 4 bases, there was a span of 9 bases. The CDR3 is 13 amino acids.

The rearrangement joins TRBV11-2 to TRBJ2-7, with TRBD2 matching 12 bases. J gave up 2 bases and V 2 bases, and 4 bases lay outside the gene matches. The CDR3 spans 16 residues. The V gene's germline CDR1 is SGHAT and CDR2 FQNNGV. The CDR3 DNA is TGTGCCAGCAGCTTATCTCTAGCGGGAGGGCCCTACGAGCAGTACTTC. It is translated as CASSLSLAGGPYEQYF.

The chain has TRBV7-2 and TRBJ2-5; D possibly matches TRBD1 or TRBD2 (5 bases each). The ends were cut back, 5 bases at V and 0 bases at J, with 13 bases in the middle. This CDR3 has 15 residues. Germline CDR1 and CDR2: SGHTA and FQGNSA. The CDR3: CASSAAGTYQETQYF. In nucleotides, the CDR3 is TGTGCCAGCAGCGCAGCCGGGACGTACCAAGAGACCCAGTACTTC.

The CDR3 region has the DNA TGCAGCGTTGGCGGACTGGGAAATGAAAAACTGTTTTTT. The encoded protein is CSVGGLGNEKLFF. The rearrangement joins TRBV29-1 to TRBJ1-4; D remains ambiguous. The CDR3 consists of 13 residues. V shed 4 bases and J shed 5 bases, with 11 bases lying between them. Germline CDR1 SQVTM, CDR2 ANQGSEA.

This clone occurred once. The chain employs TRBV4-1 and TRBJ2-1, with D perhaps matching TRBD1 (6 bases). The CDR3 runs to 14 residues. Trimming took 4 bases from V and 7 from J, leaving 14 bases between them. Germline CDR1 reads MGHRA; CDR2 reads YSYEKL. CDR3 sequence (DNA): TGCGCCAGCAGCCGGCACAGGGTCCCGAATGAGCAGTTCTTC. This codes for CASSRHRVPNEQFF.

This chain joins TRBV18 and TRBJ1-2; D gene ambiguous. With 5 bases removed from V and 7 bases from J, the gap between germline ends came to 11 bases. The CDR3 spans 12 residues. Germline CDR1 reads KGHSH; CDR2 reads LQKENI. The CDR3 DNA follows: TGTGCCAGCTCATCGGAGGGTCGTGGCTACACCTTC. Its protein product is CASSSEGRGYTF. The variable domain in full, completed from reference TRBV18 and TRBJ1-2, reads NAGVMQNPRHLVRRRGQEARLRCSPMKGHSHVYWYRQLPEEGLKFMVYLQKENIIDESGMPKERFSAEFPKEGPSILRIQQVVRGDSAAYFCASSSEGRGYTFGSGTRLTVV.

The V and J genes are TRBV5-1 and TRBJ1-1; the match to TRBD1 covers 7 bases. V was clipped by 2 bases and J by 1 base; unmatched bases: 5. The CDR3 runs 15 residues. Germline V lookup: CDR1 SGHRS, CDR2 YFSETQ. The CDR3 here is CASSFTGDTNTEAFF. As DNA, the CDR3 is TGCGCCAGCAGCTTTACAGGGGATACGAACACTGAAGCTTTCTTT.

This chain connects TRBV5-4 to TRBJ2-5; TRBD1 might be the D (7 bases). Trimming left V 0 bases short and J 5 bases short, with 17 bases between. The CDR3 spans 16 residues. Germline loops: CDR1 SGHNT, CDR2 YYREEE (reference sequence). CDR3 region: CASSLGQGGGRETQYF. The CDR3 DNA follows: TGTGCCAGCAGCTTGGGGCAGGGGGGCGGCAGGGAGACCCAGTACTTC.

Details on this clone: The same CDR3 also results from other DNA sequences found in this sample. J is TRBJ2-7 and V is TRBV19; 10 positions agree with TRBD1. The CDR3 contains 14 residues. The germline CDR1 and CDR2 sequences are LNHDA and SQIVND (reference sequence). Germline trimming cut 3 bases from V and 4 bases from J; bases unmatched to any gene: 3. The CDR3 nucleotides read TGTGCCAGTAGTATCGGGACAGGGGAATACGAGCAGTACTTC. Amino acid sequence: CASSIGTGEYEQYF. The variable domain in full, with the rest retrieved from reference TRBV19 and TRBJ2-7, is DGGITQSPKYLFRKEGQNVTLSCEQNLNHDAMYWYRQDPGQGLRLIYYSQIVNDFQKGDIAEGYSVSREKKESFPLTVTSAQKNPTAFYLCASSIGTGEYEQYFGPGTRLTVT.